This T cell receptor (beta chain) is drawn from a study of radiation and T cells in renal cell carcinoma. Notes on the study in general: In blood, top tumor clones expanded by 2 weeks, shrinking by 4.

Data came from immunoSEQ multiplex PCR; TCRdb stores just in-frame clones and leaves some out. The sample includes some 150,000 clones, 65% to 90% of them seen just once. Details on this clone: Its specificity is not known.

Time point given: blood 4 weeks post-SBRT, at nephrectomy. This sample's treatment: 15 Gy SBRT to primary tumor, nephrectomy 4 weeks later. Nephrectomy followed 15 Gy stereotactic body radiation by 4 weeks. CDR3 length: 12 residues. The germline V gene encodes CDR1 WSHSY and CDR2 SAAADI. The V and J ends lost 9 bases and 3 bases respectively, with 11 bases between them. The V and J genes are TRBV10-2 and TRBJ1-1; tentative D call: TRBD1 (5 bases). The sequence derives from a woman aged 45-60 years with renal cell carcinoma. The input for sequencing was blood, taken from a patient whose treatment included radiotherapy and nephrectomy. CDR3 sequence: CASQPGDTEAFF. CDR3 bases: TGCGCCAGTCAGCCGGGGGACACTGAAGCTTTCTTT.